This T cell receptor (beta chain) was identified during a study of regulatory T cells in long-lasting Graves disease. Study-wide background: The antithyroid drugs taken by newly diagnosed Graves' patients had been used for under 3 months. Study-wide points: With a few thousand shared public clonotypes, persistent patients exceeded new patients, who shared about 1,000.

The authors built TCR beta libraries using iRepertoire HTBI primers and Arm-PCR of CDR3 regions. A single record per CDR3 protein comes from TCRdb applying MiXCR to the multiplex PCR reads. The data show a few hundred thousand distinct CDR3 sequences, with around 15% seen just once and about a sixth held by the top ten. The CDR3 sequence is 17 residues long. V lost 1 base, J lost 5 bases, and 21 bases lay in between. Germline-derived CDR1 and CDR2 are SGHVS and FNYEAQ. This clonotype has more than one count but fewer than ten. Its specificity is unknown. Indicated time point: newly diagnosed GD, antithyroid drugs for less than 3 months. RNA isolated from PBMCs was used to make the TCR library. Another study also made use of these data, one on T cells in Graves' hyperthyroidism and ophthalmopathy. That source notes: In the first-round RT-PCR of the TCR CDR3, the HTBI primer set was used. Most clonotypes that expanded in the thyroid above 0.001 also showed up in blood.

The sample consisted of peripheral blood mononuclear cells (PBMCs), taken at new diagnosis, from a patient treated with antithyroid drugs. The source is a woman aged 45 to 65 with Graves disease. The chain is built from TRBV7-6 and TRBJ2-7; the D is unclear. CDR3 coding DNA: TGTGCCAGCAGCTTAGTCCCCCCCACGGAGACAAGAAACGAGCAGTACTTC. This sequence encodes CASSLVPPTETRNEQYF.